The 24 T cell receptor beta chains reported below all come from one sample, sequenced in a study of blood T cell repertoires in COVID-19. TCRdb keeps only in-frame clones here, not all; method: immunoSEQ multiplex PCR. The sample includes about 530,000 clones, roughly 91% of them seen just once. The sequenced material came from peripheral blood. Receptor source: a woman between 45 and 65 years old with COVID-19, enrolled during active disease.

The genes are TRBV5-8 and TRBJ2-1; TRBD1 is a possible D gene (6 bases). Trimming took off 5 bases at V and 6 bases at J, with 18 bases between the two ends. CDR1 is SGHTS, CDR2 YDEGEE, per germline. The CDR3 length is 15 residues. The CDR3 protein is CASRLYRVFGNEQFF. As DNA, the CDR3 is TGTGCCAGCAGACTTTACAGGGTCTTCGGCAATGAGCAGTTCTTC.

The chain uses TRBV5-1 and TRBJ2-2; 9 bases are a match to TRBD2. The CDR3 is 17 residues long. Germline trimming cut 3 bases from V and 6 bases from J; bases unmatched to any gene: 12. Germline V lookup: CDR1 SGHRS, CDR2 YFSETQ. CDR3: CASSSYSGGLGSGELFF. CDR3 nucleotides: TGCGCCAGCAGCTCTTATAGCGGGGGCCTAGGGTCCGGGGAGCTGTTTTTT.

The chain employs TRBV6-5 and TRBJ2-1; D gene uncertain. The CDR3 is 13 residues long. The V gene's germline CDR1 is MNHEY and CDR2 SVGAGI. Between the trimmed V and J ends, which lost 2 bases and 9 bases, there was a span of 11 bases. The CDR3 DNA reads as TGTGCCAGCAGTTACGCCCCCCCGGGTGAGCAGTTCTTC. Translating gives CASSYAPPGEQFF.

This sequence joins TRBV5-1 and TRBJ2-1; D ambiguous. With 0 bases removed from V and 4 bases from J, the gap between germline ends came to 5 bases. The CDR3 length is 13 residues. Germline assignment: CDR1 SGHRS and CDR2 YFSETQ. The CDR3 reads CASSLARYNEQFF. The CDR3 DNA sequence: TGCGCCAGCAGCTTGGCTCGTTACAATGAGCAGTTCTTC.

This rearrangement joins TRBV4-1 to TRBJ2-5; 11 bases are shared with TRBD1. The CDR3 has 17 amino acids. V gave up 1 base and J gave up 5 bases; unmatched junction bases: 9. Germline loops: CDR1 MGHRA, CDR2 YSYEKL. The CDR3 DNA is TGCGCCAGCAGCCAAGGGATTCAGGACAGGGGGCGGGAGACCCAGTACTTC. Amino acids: CASSQGIQDRGRETQYF.

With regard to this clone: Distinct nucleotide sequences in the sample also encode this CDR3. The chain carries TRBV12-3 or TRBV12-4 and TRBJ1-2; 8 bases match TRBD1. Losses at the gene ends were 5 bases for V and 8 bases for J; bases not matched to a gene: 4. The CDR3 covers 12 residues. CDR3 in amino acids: CASSPTGVGYTF. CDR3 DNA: TGTGCCAGCAGTCCGACAGGGGTCGGCTACACCTTC.

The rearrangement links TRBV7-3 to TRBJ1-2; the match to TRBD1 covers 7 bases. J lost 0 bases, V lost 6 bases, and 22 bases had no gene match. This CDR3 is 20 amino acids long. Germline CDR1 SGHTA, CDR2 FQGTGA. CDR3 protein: CASRQPSIDREFPPNYGYTF. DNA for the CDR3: TGTGCCAGCAGACAACCTAGCATTGACAGGGAGTTTCCCCCTAACTATGGCTACACCTTC.

CDR3 sequence reads: CASSPRLKPGQGAKNSPLHF. CDR3 nucleotide sequence: TGTGCCAGTAGTCCCAGACTCAAACCGGGACAGGGGGCGAAGAATTCACCCCTCCACTTT. The rearrangement joins TRBV19 to TRBJ1-6; 12 bases align to TRBD1. CDR3 length: 20 residues. The V gene's germline CDR1 is LNHDA and CDR2 SQIVND (reference sequence). V lost 5 bases, J lost 7 bases, and 18 bases stayed unmatched. Full variable domain (rest looked up from reference TRBV19 and TRBJ1-6): DGGITQSPKYLFRKEGQNVTLSCEQNLNHDAMYWYRQDPGQGLRLIYYSQIVNDFQKGDIAEGYSVSREKKESFPLTVTSAQKNPTAFYLCASSPRLKPGQGAKNSPLHFGNGTRLTVT.

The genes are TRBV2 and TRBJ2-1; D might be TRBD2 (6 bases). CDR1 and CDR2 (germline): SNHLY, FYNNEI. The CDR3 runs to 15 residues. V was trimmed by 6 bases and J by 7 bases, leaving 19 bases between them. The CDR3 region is CASRGTRGPYNEQFF. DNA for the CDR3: TGTGCCAGCAGGGGGACGCGGGGCCCGTATAATGAGCAGTTCTTC.

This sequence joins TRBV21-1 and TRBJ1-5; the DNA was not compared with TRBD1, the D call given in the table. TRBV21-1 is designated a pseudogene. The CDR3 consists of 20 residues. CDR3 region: CASSNRLRDSQDNSNQPQHF. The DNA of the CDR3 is TGTGCCAGCAGCAACCGCTTGCGGGACAGCCAGGACAATAGCAATCAGCCCCAGCATTTT.

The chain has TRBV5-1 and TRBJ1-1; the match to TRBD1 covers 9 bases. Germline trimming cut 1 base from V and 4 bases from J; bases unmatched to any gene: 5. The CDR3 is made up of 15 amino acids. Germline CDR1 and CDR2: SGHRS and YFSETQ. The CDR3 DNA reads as TGCGCCAGCAGCTTGCTGACAGGGGGATCCACTGAAGCTTTCTTT. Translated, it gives CASSLLTGGSTEAFF.

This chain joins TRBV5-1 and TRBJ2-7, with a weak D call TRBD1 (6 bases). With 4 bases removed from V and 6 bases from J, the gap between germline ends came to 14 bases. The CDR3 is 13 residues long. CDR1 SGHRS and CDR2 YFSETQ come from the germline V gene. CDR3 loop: CASSLGQLSEQYF. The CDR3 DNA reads TGCGCCAGCAGCCTTGGACAGCTGAGCGAGCAGTACTTC.

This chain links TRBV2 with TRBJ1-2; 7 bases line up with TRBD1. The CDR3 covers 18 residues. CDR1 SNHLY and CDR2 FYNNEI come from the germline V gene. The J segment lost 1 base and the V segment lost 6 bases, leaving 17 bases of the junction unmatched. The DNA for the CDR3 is TGTGCCAGCAGCGACTATTCGACAGGGACCCCCCTTAACTATGGCTACACCTTC. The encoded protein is CASSDYSTGTPLNYGYTF.

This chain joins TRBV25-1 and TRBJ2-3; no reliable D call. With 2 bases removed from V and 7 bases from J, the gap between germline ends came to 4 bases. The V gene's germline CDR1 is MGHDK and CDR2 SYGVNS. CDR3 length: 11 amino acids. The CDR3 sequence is CASSELHTQYF. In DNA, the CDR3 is TGTGCCAGCAGTGAACTTCATACGCAGTATTTT.

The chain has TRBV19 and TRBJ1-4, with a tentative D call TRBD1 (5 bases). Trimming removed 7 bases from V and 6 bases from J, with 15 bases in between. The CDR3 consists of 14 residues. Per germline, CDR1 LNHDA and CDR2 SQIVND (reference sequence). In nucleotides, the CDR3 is TGTGCCAGTACGACACCGGGACTCGATGAAAAACTGTTTTTT. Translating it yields CASTTPGLDEKLFF.

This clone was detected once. The CDR3: CASSSVTPDGGAYEQYF. The CDR3 DNA reads TGTGCCAGCAGTTCCGTGACACCTGACGGGGGTGCCTACGAGCAGTACTTC. The V call is TRBV27, the J call TRBJ2-7, with D possibly matching TRBD2 (6 bases). Trimming shortened V by 4 bases and J by 2 bases, and 21 bases separated the two germline ends. Germline CDR1 reads MNHEY; CDR2 reads SMNVEV (reference sequence). The CDR3 consists of 17 residues.

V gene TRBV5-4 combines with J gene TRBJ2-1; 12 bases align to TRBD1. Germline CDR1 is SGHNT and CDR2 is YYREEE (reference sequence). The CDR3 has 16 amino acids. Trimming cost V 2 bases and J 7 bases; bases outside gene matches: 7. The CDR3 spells CASSLPGQGALNEQFF. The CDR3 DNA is TGTGCCAGCAGCTTACCGGGACAGGGGGCCCTTAATGAGCAGTTCTTC.

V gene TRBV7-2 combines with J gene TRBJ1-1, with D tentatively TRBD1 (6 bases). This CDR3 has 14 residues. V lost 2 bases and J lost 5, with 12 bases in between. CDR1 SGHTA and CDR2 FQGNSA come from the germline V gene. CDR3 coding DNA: TGTGCCAGCAGCTTACAGGCCCAGGGGACTGAAGCTTTCTTT. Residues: CASSLQAQGTEAFF.

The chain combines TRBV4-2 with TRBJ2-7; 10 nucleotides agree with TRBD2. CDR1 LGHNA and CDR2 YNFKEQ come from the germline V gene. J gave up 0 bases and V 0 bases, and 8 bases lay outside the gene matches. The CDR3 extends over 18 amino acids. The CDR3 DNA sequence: TGTGCCAGCAGCCAAGACGGGACTAGCGCCGCCTTCTCCTACGAGCAGTACTTC. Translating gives CASSQDGTSAAFSYEQYF.

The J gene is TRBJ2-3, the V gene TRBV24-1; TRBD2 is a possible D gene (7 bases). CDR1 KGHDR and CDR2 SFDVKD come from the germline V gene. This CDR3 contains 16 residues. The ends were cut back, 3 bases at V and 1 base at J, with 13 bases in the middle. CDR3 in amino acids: CATSDLTGRGTDTQYF. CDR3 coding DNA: TGTGCCACCAGTGATCTTACAGGGAGGGGCACAGATACGCAGTATTTT.

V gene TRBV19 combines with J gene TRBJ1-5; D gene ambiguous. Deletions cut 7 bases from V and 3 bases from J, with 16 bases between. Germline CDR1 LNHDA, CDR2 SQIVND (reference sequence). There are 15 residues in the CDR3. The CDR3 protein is CASTPSQYPNQPQHF. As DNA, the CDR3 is TGTGCCAGTACCCCCTCCCAGTACCCCAATCAGCCCCAGCATTTT. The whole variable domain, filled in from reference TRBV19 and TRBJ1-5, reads DGGITQSPKYLFRKEGQNVTLSCEQNLNHDAMYWYRQDPGQGLRLIYYSQIVNDFQKGDIAEGYSVSREKKESFPLTVTSAQKNPTAFYLCASTPSQYPNQPQHFGDGTRLSIL.

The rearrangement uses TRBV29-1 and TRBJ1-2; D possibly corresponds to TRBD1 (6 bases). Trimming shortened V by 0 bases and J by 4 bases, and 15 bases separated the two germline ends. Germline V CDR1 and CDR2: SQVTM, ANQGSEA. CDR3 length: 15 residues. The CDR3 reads CSVEDVGQFLYGYTF. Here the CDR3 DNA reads TGCAGCGTTGAAGATGTAGGACAGTTTCTCTATGGCTACACCTTC.

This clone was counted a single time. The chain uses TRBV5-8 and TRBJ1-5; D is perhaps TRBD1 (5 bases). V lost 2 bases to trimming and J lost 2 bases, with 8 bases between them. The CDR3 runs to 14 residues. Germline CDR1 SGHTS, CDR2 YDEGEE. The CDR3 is CASSLIRGNQPQHF. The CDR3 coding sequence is TGTGCCAGCAGCTTAATCAGGGGCAATCAGCCCCAGCATTTT.

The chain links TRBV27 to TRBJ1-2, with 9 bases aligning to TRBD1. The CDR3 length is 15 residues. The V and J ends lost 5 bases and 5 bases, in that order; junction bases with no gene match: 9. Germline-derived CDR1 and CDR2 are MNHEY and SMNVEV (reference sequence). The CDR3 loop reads CASSRPGQGIYGYTF. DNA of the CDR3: TGTGCCAGCAGTCGCCCCGGACAGGGGATATATGGCTACACCTTC.